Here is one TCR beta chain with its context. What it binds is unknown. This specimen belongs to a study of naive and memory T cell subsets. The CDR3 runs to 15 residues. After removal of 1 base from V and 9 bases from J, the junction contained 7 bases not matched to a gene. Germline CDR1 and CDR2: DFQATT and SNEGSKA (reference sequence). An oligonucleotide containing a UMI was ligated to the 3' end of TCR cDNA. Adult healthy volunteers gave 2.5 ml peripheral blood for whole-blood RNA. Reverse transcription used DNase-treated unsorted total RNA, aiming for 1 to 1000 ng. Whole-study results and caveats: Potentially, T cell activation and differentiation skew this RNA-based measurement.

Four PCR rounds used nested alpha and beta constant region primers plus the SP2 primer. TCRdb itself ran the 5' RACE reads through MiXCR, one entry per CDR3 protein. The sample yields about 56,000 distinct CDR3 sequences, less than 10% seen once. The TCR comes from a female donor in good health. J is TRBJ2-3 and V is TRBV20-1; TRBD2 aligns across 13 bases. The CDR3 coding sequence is TGCAGTGCTAGAGCAAGGACTAGCGGGGGCGGGACGCAGTATTTT. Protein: CSARARTSGGGTQYF.